The 28 T cell receptor beta chains reported below all come from one sample, sequenced in a study of cytomegalovirus exposure and HLA in healthy donors. PCR primers comprised 60 Vbeta and 13 Jbeta primers. The data were produced by immunoSEQ multiplex PCR, yet TCRdb's version contains in-frame clones alone and is incomplete. The profile shows around 190,000 clones, less than 85% of them singletons. Material: PBMCs. The receptors were sampled from a man aged 25-45 years in good health and CMV-seropositive.

In DNA form, the CDR3 reads TGTGCCAGCAGCCCGTACCTGGGGGGGAAGGAAGGGACCCAGTACTTC. Translation: CASSPYLGGKEGTQYF. The chain joins TRBV7-2 to TRBJ2-5; 7 positions match TRBD2. The CDR3 loop spans 16 amino acids. In germline, CDR1 is SGHTA, CDR2 FQGNSA. V gave up 5 bases and J gave up 7 bases; unmatched junction bases: 16.

The V call is TRBV5-4, the J call TRBJ2-5; D call uncertain. V lost 0 bases to trimming and J lost 2 bases, with 8 bases between them. The CDR3 spans 14 residues. Per germline, CDR1 SGHNT and CDR2 YYREEE (reference sequence). The DNA for the CDR3 is TGTGCCAGCAGCTTGGCGCAGAAACAAGAGACCCAGTACTTC. Its protein product is CASSLAQKQETQYF.

V is TRBV27 and J is TRBJ2-3; tentatively, D is TRBD2 (5 bases). V lost 6 bases and J 3 bases, leaving 19 bases between the germline ends. This CDR3 comprises 16 residues. Germline V gives CDR1 MNHEY, CDR2 SMNVEV (reference sequence). CDR3 sequence (DNA): TGTGCCAGCAGCCGGACCCGCGGGTTGGGGACAGATACGCAGTATTTT. As protein: CASSRTRGLGTDTQYF.

This clone occurred a few times. The chain links TRBV6-4 to TRBJ2-5; TRBD2 might be the D (6 bases). Germline CDR1 and CDR2: MRHNA and SNTAGT. The CDR3 consists of 15 residues. V lost 4 bases and J 4 bases, leaving 16 bases between the germline ends. The CDR3 spells CASSANWGGSETQYF. CDR3 in DNA: TGTGCCAGCAGTGCCAACTGGGGAGGATCAGAGACCCAGTACTTC.

This clone was detected once. V usage is TRBV2 and J usage is TRBJ2-7; D is unclear. Germline V gene lookup returns CDR1 SNHLY and CDR2 FYNNEI. Between the trimmed V and J ends, which lost 2 bases and 1 base, there was a span of 12 bases. The CDR3 runs to 15 residues. The CDR3 DNA follows: TGTGCCAGCAGTGAACGGTCCGGCAGGTCCTACGAGCAGTACTTC. It codes for CASSERSGRSYEQYF. The full variable domain, rest sourced from reference TRBV2 and TRBJ2-7, is EPEVTQTPSHQVTQMGQEVILRCVPISNHLYFYWYRQILGQKVEFLVSFYNNEISEKSEIFDDQFSVERPDGSNFTLKIRSTKLEDSAMYFCASSERSGRSYEQYFGPGTRLTVT.

In regard to this clone: One end of the junction is discordant with germline, which a read error may explain. The rearrangement uses TRBV11-2 and TRBJ1-2; D is ambiguous. CDR3 length: 13 amino acids. Germline-derived CDR1 and CDR2 are SGHAT and FQNNGV. The CDR3, as DNA: TGTGCCAGCAGCTTAGATAGGATGGGCTCCTCTTTTTTC. Translated, it gives CASSLDRMGSSFF.

J is TRBJ1-2 and V is TRBV4-2, with unresolved D. The CDR3 consists of 15 residues. V gave up 4 bases and J gave up 5 bases, with 17 bases separating them. The germline V gene has CDR1 LGHNA and CDR2 YNFKEQ. The CDR3 here is CASSPGLQVLYGYTF. Here the CDR3 DNA reads TGTGCCAGCAGCCCAGGCCTCCAGGTGCTATATGGCTACACCTTC.

This clone was observed once. The chain has TRBV28 and TRBJ1-1; possibly TRBD1 for D (5 bases). Germline CDR1 MDHEN, CDR2 SYDVKM. The CDR3 is 16 amino acids. V was shortened by 2 bases and J by 3 bases, with 16 bases between the two germline ends. CDR3 DNA: TGTGCCAGCAGTTTAAGCCGGGGCGGGAGGGACACTGAAGCTTTCTTT. Encoded protein: CASSLSRGGRDTEAFF.

CDR3 sequence: CASSPRTGFGYEQYF. CDR3 DNA: TGTGCCAGCAGTCCGCGGACAGGGTTCGGCTACGAGCAGTACTTC. The rearrangement links TRBV27 to TRBJ2-7, with 8 bases identical to TRBD1. Germline V CDR1 and CDR2: MNHEY, SMNVEV (reference sequence). CDR3 length: 15 amino acids. Trimming cost V 5 bases and J 3 bases; bases outside gene matches: 9.

The chain is built from TRBV29-1 and TRBJ1-1; D not resolved. The CDR3 length is 14 residues. Looked up from germline, CDR1 is SQVTM and CDR2 is ANQGSEA. Trimming took off 4 bases at V and 0 bases at J, with 12 bases between the two ends. This CDR3 reads CSVGKMYMNTEAFF. CDR3 coding DNA: TGCAGCGTTGGCAAAATGTACATGAACACTGAAGCTTTCTTT.

The chain couples TRBV5-8 to TRBJ2-1, with 7 positions matching TRBD1. After removal of 4 bases from V and 4 bases from J, the junction contained 5 bases not matched to a gene. The CDR3 extends over 14 amino acids. Germline values: CDR1 SGHTS, CDR2 YDEGEE. The CDR3 DNA reads as TGTGCCAGCAGCCAGGGACAGTTTTACAATGAGCAGTTCTTC. The encoded protein is CASSQGQFYNEQFF.

The chain uses TRBV7-2 and TRBJ1-2, with a possible D match to TRBD1 (5 bases). The CDR3 has 13 amino acids. CDR1 SGHTA and CDR2 FQGNSA come from the germline V gene. The V end lost 3 bases, the J end lost 3 bases, and 8 bases lay between the germline ends. DNA of the CDR3: TGTGCCAGCAGCTTCGGGGGACACTATGGCTACACCTTC. Protein: CASSFGGHYGYTF.

V usage is TRBV4-3 and J usage is TRBJ1-6; D is uncertain. The V gene's germline CDR1 is LGHNA and CDR2 YSLEER. Trimming removed 1 base at V and 3 bases at J, with 13 bases between. This CDR3 region has 17 residues. In DNA, the CDR3 is TGCGCCAGCAGCCAAGTTATCCCCGCGGTCTATAATTCACCCCTCCACTTT. Amino acid sequence: CASSQVIPAVYNSPLHF.

This clone was seen a few times. The chain uses TRBV4-3 and TRBJ2-7; the match to TRBD1 covers 7 bases. Per germline, CDR1 LGHNA and CDR2 YSLEER. CDR3 length: 15 residues. Trimming at V came to 1 base and at J to 5 bases, leaving 8 bases not matched to a gene. The CDR3 spells CASSQAAQGFDEQYF. Here the CDR3 DNA reads TGCGCCAGCAGCCAAGCCGCACAGGGGTTCGACGAGCAGTACTTC.

This rearrangement joins TRBV6-5 to TRBJ2-2; a weak D match, TRBD1 (6 bases). The CDR3 spans 14 residues. Germline CDR1 MNHEY, CDR2 SVGAGI. Trimming stripped 4 bases from V and 3 bases from J, with 9 bases between. In DNA, the CDR3 is TGTGCCAGCAGTTTCGGACAGCACACCGGGGAGCTGTTTTTT. This sequence encodes CASSFGQHTGELFF.

V gene TRBV7-2 combines with J gene TRBJ2-7, with 7 bases fitting TRBD1. The CDR3 sequence is 13 residues long. Germline V lookup: CDR1 SGHTA, CDR2 FQGNSA. Unmatched junction bases numbered 6, after V lost 6 bases and J lost 4 bases. The CDR3 nucleotides read TGTGCCAGCAGTACCGGGACAGATTACGAGCAGTACTTC. It codes for CASSTGTDYEQYF.

The chain employs TRBV5-4 and TRBJ1-2; 8 bases match TRBD1. Trimming removed 1 base from V and 4 bases from J; junction bases left unmatched: 6. The CDR3 sequence is 15 residues long. Germline CDR1 and CDR2: SGHNT and YYREEE (reference sequence). The CDR3 bases are TGTGCCAGCAGCTTGTCAGGGGGCAGTGTCTATGGCTACACCTTC. It encodes CASSLSGGSVYGYTF.

The rearrangement uses TRBV2 and TRBJ2-5; a weak D match, TRBD1 (7 bases). Trimming pared 8 bases from V and 5 bases from J, leaving 18 bases between. The CDR3 runs to 14 residues. Germline values: CDR1 SNHLY, CDR2 FYNNEI. The CDR3 DNA follows: TGTGCCAGCGGAACCAGGGGGGCGGGGGAGACCCAGTACTTC. It specifies CASGTRGAGETQYF.

CDR3 DNA: TGTGCCAGTAGGACGGCGGGAGCCCCAGATACGCAGTATTTT. Translated: CASRTAGAPDTQYF. V and J are TRBV19 and TRBJ2-3; 7 bases map to TRBD2. Germline CDR1 LNHDA, CDR2 SQIVND (reference sequence). The CDR3 runs to 14 residues. Trimming at V came to 6 bases and at J to 4 bases, leaving 7 bases not matched to a gene.

The chain recombines TRBV4-2 with TRBJ2-5; possibly TRBD2 for D (6 bases). Germline V gene data show CDR1 as LGHNA and CDR2 as YNFKEQ. The CDR3 has 13 residues. Trimming left V 4 bases short and J 7 bases short, with 13 bases between. The CDR3 DNA reads as TGTGCCAGCAGCCCCGGGGACGGGGGGACCCAGTACTTC. Translating it yields CASSPGDGGTQYF.

This clone was detected a few times. This chain connects TRBV7-2 to TRBJ2-1, with TRBD2 matching 13 bases. The CDR3 totals 18 residues. Germline values: CDR1 SGHTA, CDR2 FQGNSA. After removal of 5 bases from V and 6 bases from J, the junction contained 13 bases not matched to a gene. The CDR3: CASSPGPPTSGRANEQFF. The CDR3, as DNA: TGTGCCAGCAGCCCGGGCCCCCCAACTAGCGGGAGGGCCAATGAGCAGTTCTTC. The full variable domain, its missing parts supplied by reference TRBV7-2 and TRBJ2-1, is GAGVSQSPSNKVTEKGKDVELRCDPISGHTALYWYRQSLGQGLEFLIYFQGNSAPDKSGLPSDRFSAERTGGSVSTLTIQRTQQEDSAVYLCASSPGPPTSGRANEQFFGPGTRLTVL.

This clone was found a few times. This chain joins TRBV5-6 and TRBJ2-2; D possibly corresponds to TRBD1 (5 bases). The ends were cut back, 1 base at V and 6 bases at J, with 7 bases in the middle. Germline CDR1 and CDR2: SGHDT and YYEEEE. The CDR3 has 13 residues. CDR3 sequence reads: CASSLTGSGELFF. The CDR3 region has the DNA TGTGCCAGCAGCTTGACAGGCTCCGGGGAGCTGTTTTTT. Complete variable domain (other parts from reference TRBV5-6 and TRBJ2-2): DAGVTQSPTHLIKTRGQQVTLRCSPKSGHDTVSWYQQALGQGPQFIFQYYEEEERQRGNFPDRFSGHQFPNYSSELNVNALLLGDSALYLCASSLTGSGELFFGEGSRLTVL.

V and J are TRBV5-4 and TRBJ2-7, with D uncertain. The CDR3 length is 15 residues. The V gene lost 3 bases and the J gene lost 3 bases, with 16 bases spanning the gap. Per the germline V gene, CDR1 is SGHNT and CDR2 is YYREEE (reference sequence). The CDR3 loop reads CASSSTGEHRYEQYF. For the CDR3, the DNA is TGTGCCAGCAGCTCTACCGGAGAGCACCGCTACGAGCAGTACTTC.

The rearrangement uses TRBV2 and TRBJ1-2; 10 bases are shared with TRBD1. CDR3 length: 16 residues. Germline V gene lookup returns CDR1 SNHLY and CDR2 FYNNEI. The V segment lost 5 bases and the J segment 5 bases; nucleotides outside the gene matches: 11. DNA for the CDR3: TGTGCCAGCAGTTACCTGACAGGGGGCGCGGAGTATGGCTACACCTTC. Encoded protein: CASSYLTGGAEYGYTF.

In this sample, this clone turned up a few times. The V and J genes are TRBV2 and TRBJ2-5, with 8 nucleotides matching TRBD1. TRBJ2-7 matches the DNA end more closely, so the J call is doubtful. Germline V lookup: CDR1 SNHLY, CDR2 FYNNEI. The CDR3 spans 14 residues. CDR3 amino acids: CASSRTGRTYEQYF. The CDR3 DNA is TGTGCCAGCAGTAGGACAGGGCGGACCTACGAGCAGTACTTC.

V and J are TRBV19 and TRBJ2-1, with D perhaps matching TRBD2 (5 bases). V lost 3 bases, J lost 9 bases, and 15 bases lay in between. The CDR3 totals 14 residues. CDR1 LNHDA and CDR2 SQIVND come from the germline V gene (reference sequence). In nucleotides, the CDR3 is TGTGCCAGTAGTATCGGAGGACCGTCGGGTGAGCAGTTCTTC. It translates to CASSIGGPSGEQFF.

The genes are TRBV2 and TRBJ1-1; tentative D call: TRBD1 (5 bases). V lost 1 base, J lost 5 bases, and 20 bases lay in between. The CDR3 has 17 amino acids. The germline gives CDR1 SNHLY, CDR2 FYNNEI. The DNA of the CDR3 is TGTGCCAGCAGTGAAGGGTGGGGCTCCCTTCGTCGGACTGAAGCTTTCTTT. Translation gives CASSEGWGSLRRTEAFF.

This chain joins TRBV7-9 and TRBJ2-7; D is possibly TRBD2 (6 bases). Looked up from germline, CDR1 is SEHNR and CDR2 is FQNEAQ (reference sequence). V gave up 8 bases and J gave up 2 bases, with 7 bases separating them. The CDR3 totals 11 residues. The CDR3 spells CASAGPYEQYF. In nucleotides, the CDR3 is TGTGCCAGCGCGGGGCCCTACGAGCAGTACTTC.